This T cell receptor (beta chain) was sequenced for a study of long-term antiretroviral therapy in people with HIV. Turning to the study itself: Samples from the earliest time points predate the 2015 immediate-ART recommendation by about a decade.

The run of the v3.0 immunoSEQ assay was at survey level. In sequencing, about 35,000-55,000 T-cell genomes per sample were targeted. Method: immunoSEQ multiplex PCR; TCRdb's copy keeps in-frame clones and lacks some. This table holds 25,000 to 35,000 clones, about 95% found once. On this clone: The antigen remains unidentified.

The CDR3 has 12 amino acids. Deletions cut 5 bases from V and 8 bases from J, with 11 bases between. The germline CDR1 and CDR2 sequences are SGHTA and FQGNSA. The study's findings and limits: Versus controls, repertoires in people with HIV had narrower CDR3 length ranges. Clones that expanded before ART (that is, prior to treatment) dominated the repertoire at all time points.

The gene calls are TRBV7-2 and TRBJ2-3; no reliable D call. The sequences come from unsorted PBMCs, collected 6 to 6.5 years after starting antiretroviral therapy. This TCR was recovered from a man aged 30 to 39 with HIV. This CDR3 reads CASSLRRPTQYF. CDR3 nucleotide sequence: TGTGCCAGCAGCCTTCGCCGGCCTACGCAGTATTTT. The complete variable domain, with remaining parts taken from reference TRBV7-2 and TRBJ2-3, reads GAGVSQSPSNKVTEKGKDVELRCDPISGHTALYWYRQSLGQGLEFLIYFQGNSAPDKSGLPSDRFSAERTGGSVSTLTIQRTQQEDSAVYLCASSLRRPTQYFGPGTRLTVL.